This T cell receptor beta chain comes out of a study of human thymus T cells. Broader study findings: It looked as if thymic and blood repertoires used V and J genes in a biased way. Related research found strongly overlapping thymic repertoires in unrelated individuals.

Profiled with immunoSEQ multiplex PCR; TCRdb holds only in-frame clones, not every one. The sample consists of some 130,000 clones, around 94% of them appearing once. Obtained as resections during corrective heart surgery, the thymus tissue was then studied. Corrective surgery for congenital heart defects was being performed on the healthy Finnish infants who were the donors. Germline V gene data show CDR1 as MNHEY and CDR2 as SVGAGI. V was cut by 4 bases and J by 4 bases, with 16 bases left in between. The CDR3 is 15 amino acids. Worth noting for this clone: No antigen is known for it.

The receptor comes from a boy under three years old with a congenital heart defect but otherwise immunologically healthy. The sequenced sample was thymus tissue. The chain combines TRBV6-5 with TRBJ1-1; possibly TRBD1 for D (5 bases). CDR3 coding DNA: TGTGCCAGCAGTTCAGGGAGCAGAGAGGGCACTGAAGCTTTCTTT. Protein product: CASSSGSREGTEAFF.